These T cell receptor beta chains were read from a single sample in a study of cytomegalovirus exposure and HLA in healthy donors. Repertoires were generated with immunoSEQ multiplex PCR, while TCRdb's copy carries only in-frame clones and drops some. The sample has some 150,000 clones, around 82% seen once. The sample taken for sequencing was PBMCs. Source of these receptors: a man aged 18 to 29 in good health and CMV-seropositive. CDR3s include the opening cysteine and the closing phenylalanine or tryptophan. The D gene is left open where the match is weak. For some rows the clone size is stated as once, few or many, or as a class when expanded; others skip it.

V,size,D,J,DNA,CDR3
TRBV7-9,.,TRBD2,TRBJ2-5,TGTGCCAGCAGCCAGACTAGCAGAAGAGAGACCCAGTACTTC,CASSQTSRRETQYF
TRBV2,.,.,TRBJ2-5,TGTGCCAGCAGAGTACTCTACTTC,CASRVLYF
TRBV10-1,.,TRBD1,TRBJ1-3,TGCGCCAGCCTTTCCTGGACAGGGACGAGTGGAAACACCATATATTTT,CASLSWTGTSGNTIYF
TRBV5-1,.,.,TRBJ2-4,TGCGCCAGCAGTTCCGATAGAAGGGGAAGCAACATTCAGTACTTC,CASSSDRRGSNIQYF
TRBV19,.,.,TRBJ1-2,TGTGCCACCTTCGACAGGCCGTCTAGTGGTGGCTACACCTTC,CATFDRPSSGGYTF
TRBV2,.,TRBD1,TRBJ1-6,TGTGCCAGCAGTTTGGGGGACAGGGCACGATCACCCCTCCACTTT,CASSLGDRARSPLHF
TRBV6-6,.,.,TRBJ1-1,TGTGCCAGCAGGGAGACGTCCTCGTCCACTGAAGCTTTCTTT,CASRETSSSTEAFF
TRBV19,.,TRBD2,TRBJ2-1,TGTGCCAGTACCCCGAGCGGGGACTCCTACAATGAGCAGTTCTTC,CASTPSGDSYNEQFF
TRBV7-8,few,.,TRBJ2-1,TGTGCCAGCAGCTTAGGGGGCCGACACGATGAGCAGTTCTTC,CASSLGGRHDEQFF
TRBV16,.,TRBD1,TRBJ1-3,TGTGCCAGCAGCCAATCCCTTTCGACAGGACAGGCAAACACCATATATTTT,CASSQSLSTGQANTIYF
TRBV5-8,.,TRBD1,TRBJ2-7,TGTGCCAGCAGCTTCCAGGGGGCTCGGGAGCAGTACTTC,CASSFQGAREQYF
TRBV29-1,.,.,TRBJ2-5,TGCAGCGTGACCTCCGGGGCGCAGGGGGAGACCCAGTACTTC,CSVTSGAQGETQYF
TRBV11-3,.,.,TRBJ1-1,TGTGCCAGCAGTACTGGACATAGGGCGGGGGCTGAAGCTTTCTTT,CASSTGHRAGAEAFF
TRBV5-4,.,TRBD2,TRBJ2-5,TGTGCCAGCAGCCTTACCAGTCTAGCGGGAGATACAAGAGAGACCCAGTACTTC,CASSLTSLAGDTRETQYF